This entry lists 18 T cell receptor beta chains sequenced from one sample in a study of shared clonotypes between healthy human individuals. Libraries were prepared by immunoSEQ multiplex PCR; TCRdb keeps only in-frame clonotypes and omits some of them. The sample contains approximately 500,000 clones, around 74% of which appear only once. Material: PBMCs. The receptors stem from a woman between 35 and 50 years old in good health. Some clones in this sample may be carry-over from other donors' samples.

This clone was recorded once. The sample has other DNA sequences that encode this CDR3 too. This chain connects TRBV5-1 to TRBJ2-3; 12 bases are shared with TRBD2. The V and J ends lost 4 bases and 0 bases, in that order; junction bases with no gene match: 3. The CDR3 spans 16 residues. Germline loops: CDR1 SGHRS, CDR2 YFSETQ. The CDR3 DNA reads as TGCGCCAGCAGCGTAGGACTAGCGGGGAGCACAGATACGCAGTATTTT. Its protein is CASSVGLAGSTDTQYF.

This chain joins TRBV5-6 and TRBJ1-5; D is undetermined. This CDR3 has 15 amino acids. CDR1 is SGHDT, CDR2 YYEEEE, per germline. Trimming pared 0 bases from V and 9 bases from J, leaving 16 bases between. CDR3 protein: CASSLGGGRLAPQHF. The CDR3 DNA reads as TGTGCCAGCAGCTTGGGGGGAGGCAGGCTCGCGCCCCAGCATTTT.

In its sample, this clone was seen a few times. The CDR3 DNA sequence: TGTGCCAGCAGAACCACAGGGCTCTCCTACAATGAGCAGTTCTTC. This encodes CASRTTGLSYNEQFF. The chain joins TRBV28 to TRBJ2-1; D is possibly TRBD1 (6 bases). Germline CDR1 MDHEN, CDR2 SYDVKM. CDR3 length equals 15 residues. V was pared by 6 bases and J by 0 bases, with 12 bases between.

The table lists this clone with a count of one. This chain links TRBV19 with TRBJ1-5; D possibly corresponds to TRBD1 (6 bases). In germline, CDR1 is LNHDA, CDR2 SQIVND (reference sequence). The V and J ends lost 5 bases and 9 bases respectively, with 14 bases between them. This CDR3 has 13 residues. Here the CDR3 DNA reads TGTGCCAGTAGTCCCGGACAGCAAGGGCCCCAGCATTTT. It encodes CASSPGQQGPQHF.

This rearrangement joins TRBV27 to TRBJ1-2; maybe TRBD1 (5 bases). The CDR3 spans 13 residues. Trimming took 2 bases from V and 3 from J, leaving 7 bases between them. Germline V gene sequence: CDR1 MNHEY, CDR2 SMNVEV (reference sequence). CDR3 DNA: TGTGCCAGCAGTTTAAAACAGGACTATGGCTACACCTTC. Its protein is CASSLKQDYGYTF.

This clone was counted between two and nine times. The gene calls are TRBV6-1 and TRBJ2-5; D ambiguous. The assigned J gene may be wrong: the sequence end matches TRBJ2-7 better. Germline-derived CDR1 and CDR2 are MNHNS and SASEGT. There are 15 residues in the CDR3. The DNA of the CDR3 is TGTGCCAGCAGTGAAAGAGCGACAAGCTCCTACGAGCAGTACTTC. As protein: CASSERATSSYEQYF.

V is TRBV6-1 and J is TRBJ1-1; unclear D gene. This CDR3 has 13 amino acids. Per germline, CDR1 MNHNS and CDR2 SASEGT. V lost 6 bases and J 1 base, leaving 9 bases between the germline ends. The CDR3 reads CASSTRENTEAFF. CDR3 nucleotide sequence: TGTGCCAGCAGCACAAGGGAGAACACTGAAGCTTTCTTT.

The V gene is TRBV7-6, the J gene TRBJ2-5; D unclear. Germline CDR1 is SGHVS and CDR2 is FNYEAQ. CDR3 size: 15 residues. V was pared by 5 bases and J by 2 bases, with 15 bases between. This CDR3 reads CASSPLGLRQETQYF. CDR3 DNA: TGTGCCAGCAGCCCCCTCGGGTTACGACAAGAGACCCAGTACTTC.

V and J are TRBV10-3 and TRBJ1-1, with 8 bases that match TRBD1. Per germline, CDR1 ENHRY and CDR2 SYGVKD. This CDR3 is built from 15 residues. The junction had 3 bases not matched to a gene; V was cut back by 3 bases and J by 0 bases. The CDR3 nucleotides read TGTGCCATCAGTGACTACAGGGGGATGAACACTGAAGCTTTCTTT. Translated: CAISDYRGMNTEAFF.

The V and J genes are TRBV29-1 and TRBJ2-7, with 9 nucleotides matching TRBD2. CDR1 SQVTM and CDR2 ANQGSEA come from the germline V gene. The V and J ends lost 6 bases and 1 base, in that order; junction bases with no gene match: 4. This CDR3 contains 13 residues. CDR3 loop: CSVQAGGSYEQYF. In nucleotides, the CDR3 is TGCAGCGTCCAAGCGGGAGGTTCCTACGAGCAGTACTTC.

The rearrangement uses TRBV5-1 and TRBJ2-5; 9 nucleotides agree with TRBD1. The CDR3 runs 16 residues. CDR1 SGHRS and CDR2 YFSETQ come from the germline V gene. Trimming removed 0 bases from V and 5 bases from J; junction bases left unmatched: 8. The CDR3 region has the DNA TGCGCCAGCAGCTTGGTCGGGACAGGGACGCAGGAGACCCAGTACTTC. As protein: CASSLVGTGTQETQYF.

Turning to this clone: Other DNA sequences in this sample translate to the same CDR3. The chain couples TRBV2 to TRBJ2-3; 8 nucleotides align to TRBD2. With 0 bases clipped from V and 6 bases from J, the junction kept 2 bases outside the gene matches. This CDR3 contains 14 residues. Germline CDR1 reads SNHLY; CDR2 reads FYNNEI. In nucleotides, the CDR3 is TGTGCCAGCAGTGAAGCTAGCGGGACGGATACGCAGTATTTT. Translating it yields CASSEASGTDTQYF.

The chain couples TRBV6-4 to TRBJ2-3, with D perhaps TRBD1 (6 bases). The germline V gene encodes CDR1 MRHNA and CDR2 SNTAGT. The V end lost 10 bases, the J end lost 6 bases, and 17 bases lay between the germline ends. This CDR3 is 13 amino acids long. Written as DNA, the CDR3 is TGTGCCATCTCAAATAACCAGGGGGATACGCAGTATTTT. This codes for CAISNNQGDTQYF.

This sequence joins TRBV5-6 and TRBJ2-5; D is perhaps TRBD1 or TRBD2 (6 bases each). The DNA matches TRBJ2-7 better at its end, which makes the J call doubtful. The CDR3 runs 14 residues. Germline V gene lookup returns CDR1 SGHDT and CDR2 YYEEEE. Here the CDR3 reads CASSSGAGSYEQYF. CDR3 nucleotides: TGTGCCAGCAGCTCGGGGGCAGGGTCCTACGAGCAGTACTTC.

This clone was seen just once. The chain joins TRBV19 to TRBJ2-1; D may be TRBD1 or TRBD2 (5 bases each). Germline V CDR1 and CDR2: LNHDA, SQIVND (reference sequence). V was shortened by 4 bases and J by 0 bases, with 16 bases between the two germline ends. There are 17 residues in the CDR3. DNA for the CDR3: TGTGCCAGTAGTACCCATAGGGACCTGAGCTCCTACAATGAGCAGTTCTTC. This translates into CASSTHRDLSSYNEQFF.

The V gene is TRBV7-2, the J gene TRBJ2-5, with D perhaps TRBD1 (5 bases). From germline, CDR1 is SGHTA and CDR2 FQGNSA. This CDR3 is built from 17 residues. Deletions cut 1 base from V and 2 bases from J, with 17 bases between. This CDR3 is CASSLELQGRGQETQYF. The DNA for the CDR3 is TGTGCCAGCAGCTTAGAGCTGCAGGGAAGGGGACAAGAGACCCAGTACTTC.

The rearrangement links TRBV5-1 to TRBJ2-5, with 11 bases identical to TRBD1. Germline V gives CDR1 SGHRS, CDR2 YFSETQ. The CDR3 runs to 13 residues. Trimming took 4 bases from V and 5 from J; bases not matched to a gene: 1. The CDR3 spells CASSGQGAETQYF. CDR3 sequence (DNA): TGCGCCAGCAGCGGACAGGGGGCGGAGACCCAGTACTTC.

This clone was recorded at least ten times. This chain uses TRBV4-2 with TRBJ1-1; TRBD1 matches 7 bases. The junction had 5 bases not matched to a gene; V was cut back by 1 base and J by 0 bases. Germline V gene lookup returns CDR1 LGHNA and CDR2 YNFKEQ. The CDR3 runs to 16 residues. CDR3 sequence (DNA): TGTGCCAGCAGCCAAGCGTCTGACAGGGTGAACACTGAAGCTTTCTTT. Its protein is CASSQASDRVNTEAFF.